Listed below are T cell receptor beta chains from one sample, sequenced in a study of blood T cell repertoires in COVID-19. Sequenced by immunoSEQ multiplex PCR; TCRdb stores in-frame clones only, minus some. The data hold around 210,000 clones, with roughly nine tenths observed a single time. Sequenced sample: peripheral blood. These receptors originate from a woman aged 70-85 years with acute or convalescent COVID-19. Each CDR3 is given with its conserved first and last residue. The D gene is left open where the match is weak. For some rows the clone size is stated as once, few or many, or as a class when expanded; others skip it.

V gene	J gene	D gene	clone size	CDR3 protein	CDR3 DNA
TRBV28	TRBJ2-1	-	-	CASSFGPVGVRNEQFF	TGTGCCAGCAGTTTTGGCCCGGTGGGAGTGAGGAATGAGCAGTTCTTC
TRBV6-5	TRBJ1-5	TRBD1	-	CASRAGQLGNQPQHF	TGTGCCAGCAGGGCGGGACAGTTGGGCAATCAGCCCCAGCATTTT
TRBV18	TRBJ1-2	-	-	CASSPGGNRLGYGYTF	TGTGCCAGCTCACCAGGCGGTAACAGGTTGGGCTATGGCTACACCTTC
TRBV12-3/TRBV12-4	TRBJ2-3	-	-	CASTPEDTQYF	TGTGCCAGCACTCCGGAGGATACGCAGTATTTT
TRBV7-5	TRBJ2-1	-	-	CVRSLARDSSYNEQFF	TGTGTCAGAAGCTTAGCGAGGGACAGCTCCTACAATGAGCAGTTCTTC
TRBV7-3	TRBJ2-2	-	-	CASSSRQVQNTGELFF	TGTGCCAGCAGCAGCCGACAGGTCCAGAACACCGGGGAGCTGTTTTTT
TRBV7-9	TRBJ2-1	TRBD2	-	CASSPWTSGRRNEQFF	TGTGCCAGCAGCCCATGGACTAGCGGGAGGAGGAATGAGCAGTTCTTC
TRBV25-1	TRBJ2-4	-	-	CASSAHGLLAKNIQYF	TGTGCCAGCAGTGCCCATGGACTTCTAGCCAAAAACATTCAGTACTTC
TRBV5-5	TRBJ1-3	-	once	CASSAIQGPAGNTIYF	TGTGCCAGCAGCGCTATACAGGGTCCCGCTGGAAACACCATATATTTT
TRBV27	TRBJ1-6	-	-	CASSPPDSFISPLHF	TGTGCCAGCAGTCCCCCGGACAGCTTTATTTCACCCCTCCACTTT
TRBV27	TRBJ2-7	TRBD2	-	CASSPRLAGRSYEQYF	TGTGCCAGCAGTCCTAGACTAGCGGGCCGATCCTACGAGCAGTACTTC
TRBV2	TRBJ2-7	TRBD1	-	CARGTGTGEQYF	TGTGCCAGGGGGACAGGGACTGGCGAGCAGTACTTC
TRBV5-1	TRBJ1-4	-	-	CASSLGAAGGGEKLFF	TGCGCCAGCAGCTTGGGAGCCGCGGGCGGGGGTGAAAAACTGTTTTTT
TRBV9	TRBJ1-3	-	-	CASSLTGVGNTIYF	TGTGCCAGCAGTCTTACAGGAGTAGGAAACACCATATATTTT
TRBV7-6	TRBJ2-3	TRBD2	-	CASSLHEDTTGGTQYF	TGTGCCAGCAGCTTACATGAAGACACCACGGGGGGTACGCAGTATTTT
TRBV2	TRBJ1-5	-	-	CATRGTPHSNQPQHF	TGTGCCACCAGAGGGACACCCCATAGCAATCAGCCCCAGCATTTT
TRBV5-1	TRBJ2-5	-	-	CASSPVVRGAGETQYF	TGCGCCAGCAGCCCCGTCGTCCGGGGGGCAGGGGAGACCCAGTACTTC
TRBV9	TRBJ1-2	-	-	CASSVGQGKSYGYTF	TGTGCCAGCAGCGTAGGGCAGGGCAAGAGCTATGGCTACACCTTC
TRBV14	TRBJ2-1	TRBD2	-	CASSRAGTRKGHEQFF	TGTGCCAGCAGCCGCGCCGGGACTAGGAAGGGTCATGAGCAGTTCTTC
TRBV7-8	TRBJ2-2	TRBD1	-	CASSYPGQGAGTGELFF	TGTGCCAGCAGCTATCCGGGACAGGGGGCGGGCACCGGGGAGCTGTTTTTT
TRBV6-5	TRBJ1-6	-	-	CASQWGGADNSPLHF	TGTGCCAGCCAATGGGGGGGCGCAGATAATTCACCCCTCCACTTT
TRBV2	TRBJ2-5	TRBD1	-	CASSRDSIETQYF	TGTGCCAGCAGCCGGGACAGCATAGAGACCCAGTACTTC
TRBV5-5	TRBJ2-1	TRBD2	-	CASTPGLAGSDEQFF	TGTGCCAGCACCCCGGGACTAGCGGGGTCGGATGAGCAGTTCTTC
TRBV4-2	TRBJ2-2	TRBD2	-	CASSHRLAGGPGELFF	TGTGCCAGCAGCCATAGACTAGCGGGAGGGCCCGGGGAGCTGTTTTTT
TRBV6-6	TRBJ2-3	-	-	CASSLASGTDTQYF	TGTGCCAGCAGCTTGGCGAGCGGCACAGATACGCAGTATTTT
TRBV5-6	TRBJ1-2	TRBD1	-	CASSLPGQAGYGYTF	TGTGCCAGCAGCCTGCCGGGACAGGCAGGCTATGGCTACACCTTC
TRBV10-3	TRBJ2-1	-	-	CAIGGAGVQFF	TGTGCCATCGGAGGGGCAGGTGTGCAGTTCTTC
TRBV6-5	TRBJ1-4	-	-	CASSYSWGGNEKLFF	TGTGCCAGCAGTTACTCCTGGGGCGGTAATGAAAAACTGTTTTTT
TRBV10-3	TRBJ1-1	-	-	CAITRVRTRRTSARDTEAFF	TGTGCCATCACCCGAGTGAGGACAAGAAGGACGTCGGCCCGGGACACTGAAGCTTTCTTT
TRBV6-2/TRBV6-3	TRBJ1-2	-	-	CASSDRQRGYTF	TGTGCCAGCAGTGACCGACAACGTGGCTACACCTTC
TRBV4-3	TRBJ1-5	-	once	CASSPQVWGNQPQHF	TGCGCCAGCAGCCCACAGGTTTGGGGCAATCAGCCCCAGCATTTT
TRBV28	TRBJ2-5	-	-	CASSFPPPGVLQRETQYF	TGTGCCAGCAGTTTCCCTCCTCCGGGAGTCCTCCAGAGGGAGACCCAGTACTTC
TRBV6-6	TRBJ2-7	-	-	CASSYSEGKGSDEQYF	TGTGCCAGCAGTTACTCGGAGGGGAAGGGTTCGGACGAGCAGTACTTC
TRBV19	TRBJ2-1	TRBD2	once	CASSSAPTSGFSYNEQFF	TGTGCCAGTAGTTCCGCACCGACTAGCGGATTCTCCTACAATGAGCAGTTCTTC
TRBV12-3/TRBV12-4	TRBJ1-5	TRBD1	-	CASRAGGDQPQHF	TGTGCCAGCAGAGCAGGGGGCGATCAGCCCCAGCATTTT
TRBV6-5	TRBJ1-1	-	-	CASSSGGGRTEAFF	TGTGCCAGCAGTTCCGGCGGGGGGAGGACTGAAGCTTTCTTT
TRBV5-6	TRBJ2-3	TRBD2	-	CASSSLSGSGADTQYF	TGTGCCAGCAGCTCCCTTAGCGGGAGTGGGGCAGATACGCAGTATTTT
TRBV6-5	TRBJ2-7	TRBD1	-	CASSSPDRGPREQYF	TGTGCCAGCAGTTCTCCCGACAGGGGGCCCCGGGAGCAGTACTTC
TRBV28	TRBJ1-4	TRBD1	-	CASITPRGREKLFF	TGTGCCAGCATTACCCCCAGGGGGCGAGAAAAACTGTTTTTT
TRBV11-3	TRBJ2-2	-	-	CASTPYRTGELFF	TGTGCCAGCACCCCCTACCGCACCGGGGAGCTGTTTTTT